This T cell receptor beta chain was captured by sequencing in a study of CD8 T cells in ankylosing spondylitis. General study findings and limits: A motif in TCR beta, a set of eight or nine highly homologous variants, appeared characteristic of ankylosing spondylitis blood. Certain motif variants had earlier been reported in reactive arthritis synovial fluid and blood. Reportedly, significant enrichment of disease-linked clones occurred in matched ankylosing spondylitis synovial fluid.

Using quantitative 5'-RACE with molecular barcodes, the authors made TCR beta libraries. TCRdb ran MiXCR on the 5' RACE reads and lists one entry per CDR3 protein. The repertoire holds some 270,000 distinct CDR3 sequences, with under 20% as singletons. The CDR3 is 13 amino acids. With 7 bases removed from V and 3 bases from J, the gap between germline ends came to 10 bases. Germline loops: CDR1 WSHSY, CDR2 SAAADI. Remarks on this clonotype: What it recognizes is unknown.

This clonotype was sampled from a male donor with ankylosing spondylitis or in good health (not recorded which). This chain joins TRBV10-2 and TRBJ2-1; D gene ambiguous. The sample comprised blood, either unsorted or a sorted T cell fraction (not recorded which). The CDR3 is CASKVPSYNEQFF. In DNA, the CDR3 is TGCGCCAGCAAGGTCCCCAGCTACAATGAGCAGTTCTTC.